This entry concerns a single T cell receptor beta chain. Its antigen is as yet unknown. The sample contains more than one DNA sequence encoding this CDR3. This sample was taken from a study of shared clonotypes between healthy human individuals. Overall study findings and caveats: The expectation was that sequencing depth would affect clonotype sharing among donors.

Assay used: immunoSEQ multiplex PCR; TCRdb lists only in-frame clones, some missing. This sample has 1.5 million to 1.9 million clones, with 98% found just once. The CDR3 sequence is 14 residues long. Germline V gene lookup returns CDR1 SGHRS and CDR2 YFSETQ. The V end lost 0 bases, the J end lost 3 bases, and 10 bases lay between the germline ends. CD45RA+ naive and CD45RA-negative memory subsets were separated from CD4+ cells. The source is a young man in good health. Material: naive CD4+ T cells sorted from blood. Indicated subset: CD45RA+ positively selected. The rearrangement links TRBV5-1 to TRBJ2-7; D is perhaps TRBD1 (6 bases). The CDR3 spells CASSLGGGSYEQYF. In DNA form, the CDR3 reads TGCGCCAGCAGCTTGGGAGGGGGAAGCTACGAGCAGTACTTC.